The 16 T cell receptor beta chains listed next were all sequenced from one sample in a study of cytomegalovirus exposure and HLA in healthy donors. A multiplex PCR was run with 60 Vbeta primers and 13 Jbeta primers. Using immunoSEQ multiplex PCR, the repertoire was profiled, and TCRdb retains in-frame clones only, with some absent. This sample has approximately 100,000 clones, with 85% found just once. Material: PBMCs. All receptors derive from a man between 35 and 55 years old in good health and CMV-seropositive.

V gene TRBV27 combines with J gene TRBJ2-2; 7 nucleotides align to TRBD1. Germline V gives CDR1 MNHEY, CDR2 SMNVEV (reference sequence). V was pared by 7 bases and J by 2 bases, with 13 bases of the junction left unmatched. The CDR3 covers 17 residues. The CDR3 is CASNFRPDRENTGELFF. CDR3 coding DNA: TGTGCCAGCAATTTTAGGCCAGACAGGGAAAACACCGGGGAGCTGTTTTTT.

This chain links TRBV6-5 with TRBJ2-7, with D possibly matching TRBD2 (6 bases). V gave up 6 bases and J gave up 0 bases, with 15 bases separating them. Germline V lookup: CDR1 MNHEY, CDR2 SVGAGI. CDR3 size: 15 residues. CDR3 protein: CASSSRDGSSYEQYF. In nucleotides, the CDR3 is TGTGCCAGCAGCAGCCGGGACGGGAGCTCCTACGAGCAGTACTTC.

This chain uses TRBV10-1 with TRBJ2-7; tentatively, D is TRBD1 (6 bases). The germline V gene encodes CDR1 WNHNN and CDR2 SYGVQD (reference sequence). V lost 0 bases and J lost 2, with 11 bases in between. The CDR3 consists of 15 residues. DNA of the CDR3: TGCGCCAGCAGTGAGTCGGGACACAGGACCTACGAGCAGTACTTC. It yields the protein CASSESGHRTYEQYF.

The genes are TRBV7-9 and TRBJ2-1; a weak D match, TRBD2 (5 bases). This CDR3 spans 14 amino acids. V was shortened by 5 bases and J by 4 bases, with 12 bases between the two germline ends. Germline V gene data show CDR1 as SEHNR and CDR2 as FQNEAQ (reference sequence). Here the CDR3 reads CASSKLARYNEQFF. The CDR3 region has the DNA TGTGCCAGCAGCAAGTTAGCGAGATACAATGAGCAGTTCTTC.

This clone occurred a few times. The V call is TRBV9, the J call TRBJ1-2; possibly TRBD1 for D (5 bases). The germline V gene encodes CDR1 SGDLS and CDR2 YYNGEE. The CDR3 loop spans 12 amino acids. Trimming removed 4 bases from V and 4 bases from J, with 8 bases in between. The CDR3 spells CASSPQGYGYTF. The CDR3 nucleotides read TGTGCCAGCAGCCCTCAGGGCTATGGCTACACCTTC. Combining the CDR3 with reference TRBV9 and TRBJ1-2 gives the whole variable domain DSGVTQTPKHLITATGQRVTLRCSPRSGDLSVYWYQQSLDQGLQFLIQYYNGEERAKGNILERFSAQQFPDLHSELNLSSLELGDSALYFCASSPQGYGYTFGSGTRLTVV.

The chain employs TRBV23-1 and TRBJ1-3, with D perhaps TRBD1 (6 bases). TRBV23-1 is reported as an ORF; its role is uncertain. Between the trimmed V and J ends, which lost 7 bases and 0 bases, there was a span of 19 bases. This CDR3 comprises 17 residues. This CDR3 reads CASNPPRGPNSGNTIYF. CDR3 DNA: TGCGCCAGCAATCCTCCCAGGGGCCCAAACTCTGGAAACACCATATATTTT.

The chain employs TRBV7-2 and TRBJ2-3, with D uncertain. Trimming left V 1 base short and J 5 bases short, with 13 bases between. Germline CDR1 and CDR2: SGHTA and FQGNSA. CDR3 size: 15 residues. The CDR3, as DNA: TGTGCCAGCAGCTTAGTTCCGGCAGGCAGAGATACGCAGTATTTT. Protein: CASSLVPAGRDTQYF.

The chain joins TRBV7-2 to TRBJ2-7, with TRBD2 matching over 8 bases. V was clipped by 4 bases and J by 7 bases; unmatched bases: 6. Per the germline V gene, CDR1 is SGHTA and CDR2 is FQGNSA. CDR3 length: 13 amino acids. The CDR3 reads CASSSLAGGEQYF. For the CDR3, the DNA is TGTGCCAGCAGCTCTCTAGCGGGTGGTGAGCAGTACTTC.

This clone was seen only once. V is TRBV2 and J is TRBJ1-4; D is unresolved. The V gene's germline CDR1 is SNHLY and CDR2 FYNNEI. This CDR3 has 14 residues. V gave up 1 base and J gave up 1 base, with 4 bases separating them. In DNA form, the CDR3 reads TGTGCCAGCAGTGAAGGCAGAACTAATGAAAAACTGTTTTTT. Encoded protein: CASSEGRTNEKLFF.

The chain joins TRBV6-6 to TRBJ2-5; the match to TRBD2 covers 8 bases. J lost 11 bases, V lost 5 bases, and 13 bases had no gene match. Germline CDR1 and CDR2: MNHNY and SVGAGI (reference sequence). This CDR3 is built from 14 residues. For the CDR3, the DNA is TGTGCCAGCAGTCCACTAGCGGCGTCTGGAGAGCAGTACTTC. It specifies CASSPLAASGEQYF.

The V and J genes are TRBV6-6 and TRBJ1-1, with a weak D call TRBD1 (5 bases). Germline CDR1 reads MNHNY; CDR2 reads SVGAGI (reference sequence). The CDR3 has 14 residues. The V end lost 0 bases, the J end lost 1 base, and 6 bases lay between the germline ends. The CDR3 loop reads CASSYSTANTEAFF. The DNA of the CDR3 is TGTGCCAGCAGTTACTCGACAGCGAACACTGAAGCTTTCTTT.

The J gene is TRBJ2-3, the V gene TRBV28, with D tentatively TRBD2 (6 bases). The V gene lost 8 bases and the J gene lost 0 bases, with 15 bases spanning the gap. The CDR3 extends over 15 amino acids. Germline loops: CDR1 MDHEN, CDR2 SYDVKM. The CDR3 nucleotides read TGTGCCAGCCGTCGGAGCGGGCCTAGCACAGATACGCAGTATTTT. The encoded protein is CASRRSGPSTDTQYF.

The chain recombines TRBV18 with TRBJ1-6; no firm D call. CDR1 is KGHSH, CDR2 LQKENI, per germline. There are 12 residues in the CDR3. V lost 6 bases, J lost 7 bases, and 7 bases lay in between. This chain's CDR3 is CASSSVNSPLHF. CDR3 bases: TGTGCCAGCTCGTCAGTGAATTCACCCCTCCACTTT.

The chain links TRBV18 to TRBJ1-2; D gene uncertain. Germline CDR1 reads KGHSH; CDR2 reads LQKENI. Trimming pared 5 bases from V and 0 bases from J, leaving 19 bases between. The CDR3 spans 17 residues. This CDR3 is CASSGNSGFRSNYGYTF. In DNA, the CDR3 is TGTGCCAGCTCAGGAAACTCGGGGTTTCGGTCTAACTATGGCTACACCTTC.

The chain recombines TRBV5-8 with TRBJ2-1; the D is unclear. This CDR3 comprises 14 residues. Trimming took off 1 base at V and 0 bases at J, with 5 bases between the two ends. Germline CDR1 SGHTS, CDR2 YDEGEE. The CDR3 nucleotides read TGTGCCAGCAGCTTGTTGAGCTCCTACAATGAGCAGTTCTTC. Translating it yields CASSLLSSYNEQFF.

This rearrangement joins TRBV5-1 to TRBJ2-1; D might be TRBD2 (6 bases). CDR1 SGHRS and CDR2 YFSETQ come from the germline V gene. The CDR3 is 14 amino acids. Trimming removed 5 bases from V and 5 bases from J, with 14 bases in between. Here the CDR3 DNA reads TGCGCCAGCAGGAGGGGCGGGGCCGACAATGAGCAGTTCTTC. This sequence encodes CASRRGGADNEQFF.